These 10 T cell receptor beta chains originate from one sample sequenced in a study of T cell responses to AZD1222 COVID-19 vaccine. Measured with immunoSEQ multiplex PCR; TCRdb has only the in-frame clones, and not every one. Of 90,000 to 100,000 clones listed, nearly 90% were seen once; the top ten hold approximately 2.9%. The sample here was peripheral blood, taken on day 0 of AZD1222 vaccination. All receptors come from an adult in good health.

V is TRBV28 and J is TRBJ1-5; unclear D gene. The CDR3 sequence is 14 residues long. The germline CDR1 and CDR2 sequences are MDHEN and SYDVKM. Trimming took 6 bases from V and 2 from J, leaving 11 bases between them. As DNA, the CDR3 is TGTGCCAGCAGCCCCCTTGGAGGCAATCAGCCCCAGCATTTT. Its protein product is CASSPLGGNQPQHF.

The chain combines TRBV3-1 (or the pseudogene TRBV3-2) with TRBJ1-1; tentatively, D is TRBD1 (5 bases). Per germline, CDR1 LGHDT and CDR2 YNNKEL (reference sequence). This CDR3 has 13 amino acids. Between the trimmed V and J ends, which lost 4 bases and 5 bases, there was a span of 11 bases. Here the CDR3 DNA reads TGTGCCAGCAGCCTGGGGGGACGGACTGAAGCTTTCTTT. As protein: CASSLGGRTEAFF.

Here the CDR3 DNA reads TGTGCCAGTAGTTCAGGGTCAGTAAAAGAAGCTTTCTTT. This translates into CASSSGSVKEAFF. The chain is built from TRBV19 and TRBJ1-1; D is possibly TRBD1 (5 bases). The germline V gene has CDR1 LNHDA and CDR2 SQIVND (reference sequence). Trimming cost V 5 bases and J 8 bases, with 15 bases left between them. This CDR3 spans 13 amino acids.

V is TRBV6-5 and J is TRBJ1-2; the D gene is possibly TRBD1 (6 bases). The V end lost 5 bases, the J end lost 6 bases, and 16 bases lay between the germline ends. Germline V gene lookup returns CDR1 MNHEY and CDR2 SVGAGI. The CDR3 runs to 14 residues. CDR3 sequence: CASSPEGESHGYTF. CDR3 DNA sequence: TGTGCCAGCAGTCCCGAGGGGGAGAGCCATGGCTACACCTTC.

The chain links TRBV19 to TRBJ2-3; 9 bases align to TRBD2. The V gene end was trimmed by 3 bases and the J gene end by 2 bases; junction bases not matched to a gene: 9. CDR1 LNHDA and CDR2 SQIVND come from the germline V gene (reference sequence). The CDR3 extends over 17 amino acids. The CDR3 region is CASSMGGRVKATDTQYF. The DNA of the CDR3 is TGTGCCAGTAGTATGGGCGGGAGGGTTAAAGCCACAGATACGCAGTATTTT.

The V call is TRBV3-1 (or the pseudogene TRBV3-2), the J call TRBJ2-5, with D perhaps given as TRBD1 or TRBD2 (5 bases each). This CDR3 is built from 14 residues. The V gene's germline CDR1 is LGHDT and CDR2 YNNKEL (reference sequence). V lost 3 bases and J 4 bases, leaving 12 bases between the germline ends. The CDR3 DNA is TGTGCCAGCAGCCAGACCGTCGGGGCAGAGACCCAGTACTTC. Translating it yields CASSQTVGAETQYF.

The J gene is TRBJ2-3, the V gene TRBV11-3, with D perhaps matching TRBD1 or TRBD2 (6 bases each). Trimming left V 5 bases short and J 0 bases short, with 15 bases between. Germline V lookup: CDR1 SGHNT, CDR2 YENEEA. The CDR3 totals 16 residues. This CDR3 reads CASSRPTGTSTDTQYF. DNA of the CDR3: TGTGCCAGCAGCCGACCCACAGGGACTAGCACAGATACGCAGTATTTT.

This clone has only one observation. This CDR3 is CASTRTGGTEAFF. The CDR3 DNA follows: TGTGCCAGCACTAGGACAGGGGGAACTGAAGCTTTCTTT. The gene calls are TRBV12-3 or TRBV12-4 and TRBJ1-1; 10 bases agree with TRBD1. The CDR3 is made up of 13 amino acids. V lost 7 bases and J lost 5; bases outside the gene matches: 4.

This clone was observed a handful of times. CDR3 residues: CASSSRVGADTQYF. In nucleotides, the CDR3 is TGCGCCAGCAGCTCTAGGGTGGGGGCAGATACGCAGTATTTT. This chain uses TRBV5-1 with TRBJ2-3, with D possibly being TRBD1 or TRBD2 (5 bases each). Germline V gene lookup returns CDR1 SGHRS and CDR2 YFSETQ. The CDR3 has 14 residues. V shed 3 bases and J shed 4 bases, with 12 bases lying between them.

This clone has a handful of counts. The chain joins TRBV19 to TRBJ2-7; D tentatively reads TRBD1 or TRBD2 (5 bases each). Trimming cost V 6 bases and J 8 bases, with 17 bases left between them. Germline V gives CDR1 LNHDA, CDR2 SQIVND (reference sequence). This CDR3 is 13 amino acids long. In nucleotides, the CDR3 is TGTGCCAGTAGCCCGAACCGTGGGACGAAGCAGTACTTC. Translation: CASSPNRGTKQYF.